The T cell receptor (beta chain) under discussion was sequenced for a study of T cells in tuberculosis. In germline, CDR1 is MGHRA, CDR2 YSYEKL. There are 14 residues in the CDR3. Trimming at V came to 8 bases and at J to 2 bases, leaving 3 bases not matched to a gene. As to this clone: This specimen includes other DNA sequences encoding the same CDR3.

The data were produced by immunoSEQ multiplex PCR, yet TCRdb's version contains in-frame clones alone and is incomplete. The sample lists roughly 35,000 clones; approximately 94% were seen once. The V and J genes are TRBV4-1 and TRBJ2-2, with 9 bases lining up with TRBD1. The clonotype comes from a donor aged 10-29 years with latent tuberculosis or without tuberculosis infection. Some clones in this sample may be carry-over from other donors' samples. The sample comprised PBMCs. CDR3 residues: CASSDRGNTGELFF. In DNA, the CDR3 is TGCGCCAGCTCGGACAGGGGCAACACCGGGGAGCTGTTTTTT.